The 2 T cell receptor beta chains listed next were all sequenced from one sample in a study of graft-versus-host responses after intestinal transplantation. Antigens for these TCRs are unknown. Profiling relied on immunoSEQ multiplex PCR, and the TCRdb table lists in-frame clones only, not all of them. The table lists 70,000 to 95,000 clones, 85% to 95% of them singletons. Here the sequenced sample was unstimulated CD8+ T cells sorted from spleen or lymph node cells, taken before transplant. These receptors came from a human donor who was the organ donor for an intestinal transplant.

This chain connects TRBV4-1 to TRBJ2-7; 7 bases map to TRBD1. Unmatched junction bases numbered 12, after V lost 4 bases and J lost 3 bases. This CDR3 is 16 amino acids long. Germline V gene lookup returns CDR1 MGHRA and CDR2 YSYEKL. The CDR3 sequence: CASSPAIGTVLYEQYF. The CDR3, as DNA: TGCGCCAGCAGCCCTGCAATCGGGACAGTACTCTACGAGCAGTACTTC.

The V and J genes are TRBV7-6 and TRBJ1-3; 9 nucleotides agree with TRBD1. CDR3 length: 15 residues. CDR1 is SGHVS, CDR2 FNYEAQ, per germline. V lost 5 bases and J lost 2; bases outside the gene matches: 4. The CDR3 nucleotides are TGTGCCAGCAGCCACACAGGGGGCCCTGGAAACACCATATATTTT. Protein: CASSHTGGPGNTIYF.